What follows describes a single T cell receptor beta chain. These data come from a study of blood T cell repertoires in COVID-19. Study context: Acute-phase and convalescent COVID-19 samples originated in the United States, Italy and Spain. From T cells, B-cell-depleted T cells, or PBMCs came the material, which was cDNA or gDNA.

Germline loops: CDR1 LNHDA, CDR2 SQIVND (reference sequence). There are 17 residues in the CDR3. The junction had 14 bases not matched to a gene; V was cut back by 4 bases and J by 8 bases. In the authors' workflow: Using reference gene primer amplification, nucleated cell counts were estimated. Sequencing used immunoSEQ multiplex PCR; TCRdb keeps in-frame clones, though not all of them. V and J calls and clone size follow that table, whereas D and trimming were derived from the DNA. The sample includes around 220,000 clones, approximately 80% of them seen just once. The sequenced sample was peripheral blood. This sequence originates from an elderly woman with active or convalescent COVID-19. V is TRBV19 and J is TRBJ2-1; TRBD2 aligns across 10 bases. The CDR3 here is CASSRGLAGVFVDEQFF. In DNA, the CDR3 is TGTGCCAGTAGTAGGGGGCTAGCGGGAGTGTTCGTCGATGAGCAGTTCTTC.